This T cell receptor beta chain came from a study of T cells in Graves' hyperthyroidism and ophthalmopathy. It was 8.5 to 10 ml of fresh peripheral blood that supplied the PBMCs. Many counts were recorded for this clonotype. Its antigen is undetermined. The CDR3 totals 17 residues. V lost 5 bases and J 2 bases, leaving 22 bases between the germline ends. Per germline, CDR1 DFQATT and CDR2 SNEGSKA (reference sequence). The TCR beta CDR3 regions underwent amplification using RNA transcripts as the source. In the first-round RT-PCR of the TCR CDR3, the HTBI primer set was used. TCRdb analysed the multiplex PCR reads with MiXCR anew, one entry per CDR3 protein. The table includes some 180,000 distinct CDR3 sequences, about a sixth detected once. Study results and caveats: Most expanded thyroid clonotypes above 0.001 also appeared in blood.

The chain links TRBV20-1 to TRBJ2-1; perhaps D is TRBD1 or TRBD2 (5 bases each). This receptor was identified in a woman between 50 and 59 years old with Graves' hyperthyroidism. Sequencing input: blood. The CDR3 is CSAPRREGPSPYNEQFF. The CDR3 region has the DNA TGCAGTGCTCCACGGCGAGAGGGGCCTTCCCCCTACAATGAGCAGTTCTTC.